Presented here are 14 T cell receptor beta chains from one specimen sequenced in a study of T cell responses to AZD1222 COVID-19 vaccine (dated by TCRdb to about 2021). The library was obtained by the immunoSEQ multiplex PCR assay. This immuneACCESS table, as held by TCRdb, lists in-frame sequences with V and J called but not all clones. Of the missing ones, under half trace to an unresolved V gene in checked studies; the others have no known cause. Recorded for this sample are 100,000 to 150,000 clones; around nine tenths of them occurred a single time. The ten largest clones take up approximately 7.6% of the sample. The time point label for this specimen denotes: baseline before first vaccination. This sample comprised peripheral blood, obtained on day 0 of AZD1222 vaccination. The receptors stem from an adult in good health.

J is TRBJ2-5 and V is TRBV27, with unresolved D. The CDR3 sequence is 16 residues long. V shed 0 bases and J shed 1 base, with 12 bases lying between them. Germline lookup yields CDR1 MNHEY and CDR2 SMNVEV (reference sequence). This chain's CDR3 is CASSLSNPTRQETQYF. CDR3 nucleotide sequence: TGTGCCAGCAGTTTATCAAACCCAACCCGCCAAGAGACCCAGTACTTC.

The J gene is TRBJ2-7, the V gene TRBV5-1; weak D call: TRBD2 (7 bases). This CDR3 is built from 14 residues. Trimming took off 0 bases at V and 3 bases at J, with 10 bases between the two ends. The germline V gene has CDR1 SGHRS and CDR2 YFSETQ. In nucleotides, the CDR3 is TGCGCCAGCAGCTTGGTAGGGGGGGACTACGAGCAGTACTTC. It yields the protein CASSLVGGDYEQYF.

The genes are TRBV4-1 and TRBJ2-2; TRBD1 matches at 8 bases. Germline lookup yields CDR1 MGHRA and CDR2 YSYEKL. The V segment lost 3 bases and the J segment 2 bases; nucleotides outside the gene matches: 5. The CDR3 extends over 16 amino acids. CDR3: CASSHQGQGNTGELFF. CDR3 bases: TGCGCCAGCAGCCACCAAGGACAGGGAAACACCGGGGAGCTGTTTTTT.

The CDR3 region is CASRMGPGQGAPNYGYTF. DNA of the CDR3: TGCGCCAGCAGGATGGGGCCGGGACAGGGGGCTCCTAACTATGGCTACACCTTC. The chain is built from TRBV10-2 and TRBJ1-2; 12 bases map to TRBD1. J was trimmed by 0 bases and V by 6 bases; bases with no gene match: 11. The CDR3 spans 18 residues. The germline gives CDR1 WSHSY, CDR2 SAAADI.

V is TRBV7-2 and J is TRBJ2-7, with 10 positions matching TRBD1. CDR1 SGHTA and CDR2 FQGNSA come from the germline V gene. The CDR3 extends over 13 amino acids. V shed 5 bases and J 6 bases; nucleotides not matched to a gene: 4. CDR3 nucleotides: TGTGCCAGCAGCGCCGGGACAGGGGCCGAGCAGTACTTC. The encoded protein is CASSAGTGAEQYF. Combining the CDR3 with reference TRBV7-2 and TRBJ2-7 gives the whole variable domain GAGVSQSPSNKVTEKGKDVELRCDPISGHTALYWYRQSLGQGLEFLIYFQGNSAPDKSGLPSDRFSAERTGGSVSTLTIQRTQQEDSAVYLCASSAGTGAEQYFGPGTRLTVT.

The chain is built from TRBV4-3 and TRBJ2-3; D is unclear. CDR3 length: 14 residues. Between the trimmed V and J ends, which lost 1 base and 4 bases, there was a span of 9 bases. From germline, CDR1 is LGHNA and CDR2 YSLEER. CDR3 amino acids: CASSQGARADTQYF. CDR3 sequence (DNA): TGCGCCAGCAGCCAAGGAGCTAGAGCAGATACGCAGTATTTT.

Written as DNA, the CDR3 is TGTGCCAGCAGCTCCCAATCGGACAGGGGTTATTCACCCCTCCACTTT. Protein: CASSSQSDRGYSPLHF. V gene TRBV7-2 combines with J gene TRBJ1-6; 9 bases map to TRBD1. Germline CDR1 is SGHTA and CDR2 is FQGNSA. The CDR3 consists of 16 residues. Unmatched junction bases numbered 9, after V lost 4 bases and J lost 8 bases.

The chain has TRBV28 and TRBJ2-7, with TRBD1 matching 11 bases. The CDR3 sequence is 15 residues long. The J segment lost 4 bases and the V segment lost 3 bases, leaving 5 bases of the junction unmatched. In germline, CDR1 is MDHEN, CDR2 SYDVKM. The CDR3: CASSFSGTGGYEQYF. CDR3 DNA: TGTGCCAGCAGTTTTTCCGGGACAGGGGGTTACGAGCAGTACTTC.

The chain recombines TRBV20-1 with TRBJ2-1, with a possible D match to TRBD2 (5 bases). V was clipped by 3 bases and J by 9 bases, with 9 bases between them. Germline CDR1 reads DFQATT; CDR2 reads SNEGSKA (reference sequence). The CDR3 consists of 11 residues. In DNA, the CDR3 is TGCAGTGCTAGTATCCGGGGTGAGCAGTTCTTC. This translates into CSASIRGEQFF.

The chain combines TRBV19 with TRBJ2-1; TRBD2 is a possible D gene (6 bases). The CDR3 consists of 15 residues. CDR1 and CDR2 (germline): LNHDA, SQIVND (reference sequence). The V and J ends lost 0 bases and 4 bases respectively, with 10 bases between them. The CDR3 nucleotides are TGTGCCAGTAGTATAGAGGGGGAGGCTTACAATGAGCAGTTCTTC. Translated: CASSIEGEAYNEQFF.

The chain joins TRBV7-2 to TRBJ2-7; perhaps D is TRBD1 or TRBD2 (5 bases each). Trimming shortened V by 7 bases and J by 3 bases, and 22 bases separated the two germline ends. The CDR3 is 16 residues long. In germline, CDR1 is SGHTA, CDR2 FQGNSA. CDR3 protein: CASIPPSGTAYYEQYF. As DNA, the CDR3 is TGTGCCAGCATCCCCCCCTCCGGGACGGCCTACTACGAGCAGTACTTC.

The chain links TRBV2 to TRBJ2-1; possibly TRBD1 or TRBD2 for D (5 bases each). This CDR3 contains 13 residues. Germline V gives CDR1 SNHLY, CDR2 FYNNEI. V shed 7 bases and J shed 4 bases, with 11 bases lying between them. The CDR3 reads CASTRDQYNEQFF. The CDR3 bases are TGTGCCAGCACACGGGACCAATACAATGAGCAGTTCTTC.

The chain has TRBV15 and TRBJ2-2; a possible D gene is TRBD2 (5 bases). This CDR3 contains 15 residues. Germline loops: CDR1 LNHNV, CDR2 YYDKDF (reference sequence). Trimming left V 0 bases short and J 2 bases short, with 7 bases between. CDR3 sequence: CATSRELVNTGELFF. In DNA, the CDR3 is TGTGCCACCAGCAGAGAACTAGTAAACACCGGGGAGCTGTTTTTT.

This chain links TRBV2 with TRBJ1-2; 8 bases agree with TRBD1. Germline CDR1 reads SNHLY; CDR2 reads FYNNEI. The junction had 9 bases not matched to a gene; V was cut back by 3 bases and J by 0 bases. The CDR3 extends over 17 amino acids. CDR3 loop: CASSDRATGATNYGYTF. Written as DNA, the CDR3 is TGTGCCAGCAGTGATAGGGCGACAGGGGCAACTAACTATGGCTACACCTTC. The variable domain in full, with the rest retrieved from reference TRBV2 and TRBJ1-2, is EPEVTQTPSHQVTQMGQEVILRCVPISNHLYFYWYRQILGQKVEFLVSFYNNEISEKSEIFDDQFSVERPDGSNFTLKIRSTKLEDSAMYFCASSDRATGATNYGYTFGSGTRLTVV.